This T cell receptor beta chain was documented in a study of blood T cell repertoires in COVID-19. Study-wide background: T cells, B-cell-depleted T cells, or PBMCs provided the cDNA or gDNA that served as material.

Original data processing: Estimated nucleated cell counts came from reference gene primer amplification. Assay: immunoSEQ multiplex PCR; the TCRdb copy retains only in-frame clones and omits some. V and J calls and clone size are copied from that table; D and trimming were computed from the DNA. The data hold about 310,000 clones, with more than 75% observed a single time. The germline V gene encodes CDR1 SGHVS and CDR2 FQNEAQ. V lost 1 base and J lost 7; bases outside the gene matches: 3. The length of the CDR3 is 13 residues. Sequencing was performed on peripheral blood. The chain is built from TRBV7-8 and TRBJ1-2; 7 positions match TRBD1. The sequence was collected from a man in his fifties or sixties with active or convalescent COVID-19. For the CDR3, the DNA is TGTGCCAGCAGCTTAGGACAGGGTGGTGGCTACACCTTC. This encodes CASSLGQGGGYTF.